This entry describes one T cell receptor beta chain. Its antigen is still unknown. The germline V gene has CDR1 SGHDT and CDR2 YYEEEE. The CDR3 has 18 residues. The V and J ends lost 0 bases and 3 bases, in that order; junction bases with no gene match: 13. The repertoire was sequenced with immunoSEQ multiplex PCR; TCRdb's copy has only in-frame clones and lacks some. In the table there are about 110,000 clones, roughly 88% of which are singletons. These data are taken from a study of T cell responses to AZD1222 COVID-19 vaccine. The study's findings and limits: Spike-specific TCRs gained breadth and depth after people received two AZD1222 doses.

Specimen: peripheral blood, collected on day 0 of AZD1222 vaccination. The source of this sequence is an adult in good health. This sequence joins TRBV5-6 and TRBJ1-1; 8 bases are shared with TRBD1. The CDR3 protein is CASSLGGGTGGPHTEAFF. CDR3 nucleotide sequence: TGTGCCAGCAGCTTGGGTGGGGGGACAGGAGGGCCCCACACTGAAGCTTTCTTT.